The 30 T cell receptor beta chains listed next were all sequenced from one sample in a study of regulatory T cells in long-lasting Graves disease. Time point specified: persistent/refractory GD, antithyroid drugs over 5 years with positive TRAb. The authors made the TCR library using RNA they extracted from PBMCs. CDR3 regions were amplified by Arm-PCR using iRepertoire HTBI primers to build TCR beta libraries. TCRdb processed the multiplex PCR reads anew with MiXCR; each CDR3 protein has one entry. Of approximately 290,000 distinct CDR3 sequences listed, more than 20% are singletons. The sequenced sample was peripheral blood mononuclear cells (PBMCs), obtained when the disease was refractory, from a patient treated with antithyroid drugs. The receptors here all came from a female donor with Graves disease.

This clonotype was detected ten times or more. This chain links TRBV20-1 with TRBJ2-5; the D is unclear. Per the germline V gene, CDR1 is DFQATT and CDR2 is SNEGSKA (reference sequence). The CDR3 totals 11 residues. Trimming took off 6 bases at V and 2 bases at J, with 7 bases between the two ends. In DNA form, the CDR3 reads TGCAGTGCAAGCGTTCAAGAGACCCAGTACTTC. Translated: CSASVQETQYF.

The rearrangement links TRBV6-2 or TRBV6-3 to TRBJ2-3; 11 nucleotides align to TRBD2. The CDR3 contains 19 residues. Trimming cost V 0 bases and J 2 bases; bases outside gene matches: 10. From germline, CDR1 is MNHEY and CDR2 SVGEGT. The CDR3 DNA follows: TGTGCCAGCAGTTACTCGAACCCCGGGACTAGCGGAATCACAGATACGCAGTATTTT. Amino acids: CASSYSNPGTSGITDTQYF.

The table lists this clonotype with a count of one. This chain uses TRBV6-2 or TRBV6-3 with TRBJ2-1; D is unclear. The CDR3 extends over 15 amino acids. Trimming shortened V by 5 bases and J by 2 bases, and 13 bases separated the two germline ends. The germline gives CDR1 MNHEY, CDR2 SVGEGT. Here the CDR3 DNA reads TGTGCCAGCAGTGAGCGACTCTTGGCCTACAATGAGCAGTTCTTC. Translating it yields CASSERLLAYNEQFF.

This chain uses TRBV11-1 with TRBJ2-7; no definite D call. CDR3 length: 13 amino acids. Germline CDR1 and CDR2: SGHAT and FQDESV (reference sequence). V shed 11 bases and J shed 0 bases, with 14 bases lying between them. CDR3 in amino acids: CALRPYSSYEQYF. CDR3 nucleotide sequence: TGTGCCTTACGTCCCTATAGCTCCTACGAGCAGTACTTC.

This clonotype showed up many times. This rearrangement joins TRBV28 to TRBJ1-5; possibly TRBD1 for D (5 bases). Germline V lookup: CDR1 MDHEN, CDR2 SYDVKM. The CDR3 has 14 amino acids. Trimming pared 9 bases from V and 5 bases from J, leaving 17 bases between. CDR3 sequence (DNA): TGTGCCAGTACCCTTAGGGGCGGAGATCAGCCCCAGCATTTT. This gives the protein CASTLRGGDQPQHF. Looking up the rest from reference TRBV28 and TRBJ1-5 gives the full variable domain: DVKVTQSSRYLVKRTGEKVFLECVQDMDHENMFWYRQDPGLGLRLIYFSYDVKMKEKGDIPEGYSVSREKKERFSLILESASTNQTSMYLCASTLRGGDQPQHFGDGTRLSIL.

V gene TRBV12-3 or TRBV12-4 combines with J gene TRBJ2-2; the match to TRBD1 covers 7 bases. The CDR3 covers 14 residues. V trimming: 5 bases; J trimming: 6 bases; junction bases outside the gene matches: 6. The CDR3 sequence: CASSGGQVAGELFF. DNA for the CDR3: TGTGCCAGCAGTGGCGGACAGGTCGCCGGGGAGCTGTTTTTT.

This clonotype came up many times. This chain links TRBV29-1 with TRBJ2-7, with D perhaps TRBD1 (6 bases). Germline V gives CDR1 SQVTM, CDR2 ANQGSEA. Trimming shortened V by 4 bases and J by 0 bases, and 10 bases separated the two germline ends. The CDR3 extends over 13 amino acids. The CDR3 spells CSVVRDNSYEQYF. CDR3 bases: TGCAGCGTTGTACGGGACAACTCCTACGAGCAGTACTTC.

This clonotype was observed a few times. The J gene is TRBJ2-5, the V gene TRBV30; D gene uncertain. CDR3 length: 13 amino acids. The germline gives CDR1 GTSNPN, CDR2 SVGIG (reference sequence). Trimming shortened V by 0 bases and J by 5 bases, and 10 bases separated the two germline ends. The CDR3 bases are TGTGCCTGGAGTGTATTGGCCCAGGAGACCCAGTACTTC. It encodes CAWSVLAQETQYF.

The CDR3 nucleotides read TGTGCCAGCAGCCCGAGACTAGCGGGAATGGAGACCCAGTACTTC. Residues: CASSPRLAGMETQYF. The genes are TRBV3-1 and TRBJ2-5, with 11 nucleotides matching TRBD2. V lost 4 bases, J lost 5 bases, and 6 bases stayed unmatched. The CDR3 totals 15 residues. Germline V CDR1 and CDR2: LGHDT, YNNKEL (reference sequence).

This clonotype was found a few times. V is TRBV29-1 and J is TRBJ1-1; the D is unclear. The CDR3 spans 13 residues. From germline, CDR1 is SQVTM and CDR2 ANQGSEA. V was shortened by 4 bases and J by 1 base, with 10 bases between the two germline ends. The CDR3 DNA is TGCAGCGTTGTATGGCAGACGAACACTGAAGCTTTCTTT. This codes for CSVVWQTNTEAFF.

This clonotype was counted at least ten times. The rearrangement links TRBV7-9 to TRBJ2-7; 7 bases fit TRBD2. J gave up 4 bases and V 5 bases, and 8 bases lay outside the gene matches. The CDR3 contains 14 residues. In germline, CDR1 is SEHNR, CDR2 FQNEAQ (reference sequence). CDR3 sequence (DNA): TGTGCCAGCAGCAAAATAAGGGGAGGGTACGAGCAGTACTTC. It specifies CASSKIRGGYEQYF.

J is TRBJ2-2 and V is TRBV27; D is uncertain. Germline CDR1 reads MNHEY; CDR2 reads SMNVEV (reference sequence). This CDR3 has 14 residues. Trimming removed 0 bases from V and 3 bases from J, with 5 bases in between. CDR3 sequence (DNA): TGTGCCAGCAGTTTATCGGTGCACACCGGGGAGCTGTTTTTT. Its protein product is CASSLSVHTGELFF.

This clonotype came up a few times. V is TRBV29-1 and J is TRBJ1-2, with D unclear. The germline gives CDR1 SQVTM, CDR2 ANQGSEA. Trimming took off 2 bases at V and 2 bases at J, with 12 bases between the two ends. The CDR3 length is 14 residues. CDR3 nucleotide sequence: TGCAGCGTTGAATCACAAAACCCGAACTATGGCTACACCTTC. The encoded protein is CSVESQNPNYGYTF.

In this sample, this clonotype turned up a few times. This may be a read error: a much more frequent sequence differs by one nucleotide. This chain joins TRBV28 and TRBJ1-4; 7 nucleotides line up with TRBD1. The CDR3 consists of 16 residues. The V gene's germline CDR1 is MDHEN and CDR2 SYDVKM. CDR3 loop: CVSSLRRQGLLKKLFF. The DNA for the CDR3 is TGTGTCAGCAGTTTACGAAGACAGGGTTTATTGAAAAAACTGTTTTTT.

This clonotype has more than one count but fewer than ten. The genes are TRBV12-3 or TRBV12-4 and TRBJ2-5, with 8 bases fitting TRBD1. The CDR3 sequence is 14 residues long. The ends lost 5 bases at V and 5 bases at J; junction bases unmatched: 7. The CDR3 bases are TGTGCCAGCAGTCCTGCAGGGGGCGGTGAGACCCAGTACTTC. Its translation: CASSPAGGGETQYF.

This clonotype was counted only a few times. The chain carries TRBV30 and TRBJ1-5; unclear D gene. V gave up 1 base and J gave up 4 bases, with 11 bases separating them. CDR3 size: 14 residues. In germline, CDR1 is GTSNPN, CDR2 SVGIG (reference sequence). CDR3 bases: TGTGCCTGGAGTGAGGGCCAGATGAATCAGCCCCAGCATTTT. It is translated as CAWSEGQMNQPQHF.

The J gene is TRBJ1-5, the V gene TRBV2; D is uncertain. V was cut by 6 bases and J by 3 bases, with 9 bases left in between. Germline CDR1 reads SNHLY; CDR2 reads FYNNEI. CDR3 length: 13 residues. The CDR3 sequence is CASSSPPNQPQHF. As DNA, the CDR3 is TGTGCCAGCAGCTCCCCCCCCAATCAGCCCCAGCATTTT.

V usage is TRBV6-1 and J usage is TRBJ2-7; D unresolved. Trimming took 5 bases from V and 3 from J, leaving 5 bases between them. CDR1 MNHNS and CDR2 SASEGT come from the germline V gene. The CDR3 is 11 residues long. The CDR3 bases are TGTGCCAGCAGTACTTACTACGAGCAGTACTTC. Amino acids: CASSTYYEQYF.

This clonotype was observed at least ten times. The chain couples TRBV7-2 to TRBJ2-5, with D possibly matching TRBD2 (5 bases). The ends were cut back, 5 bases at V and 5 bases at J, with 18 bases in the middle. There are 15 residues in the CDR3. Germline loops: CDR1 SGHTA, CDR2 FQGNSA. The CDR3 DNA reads TGTGCCAGCAGCCCAGGACTCGCATCCAGGGAGACCCAGTACTTC. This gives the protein CASSPGLASRETQYF.

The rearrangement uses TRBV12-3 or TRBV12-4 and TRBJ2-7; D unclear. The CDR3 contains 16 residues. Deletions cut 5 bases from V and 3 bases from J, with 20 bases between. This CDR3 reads CASSGPRLVPDYEQYF. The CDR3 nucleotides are TGTGCCAGCAGTGGCCCCCGGCTAGTCCCCGACTACGAGCAGTACTTC.

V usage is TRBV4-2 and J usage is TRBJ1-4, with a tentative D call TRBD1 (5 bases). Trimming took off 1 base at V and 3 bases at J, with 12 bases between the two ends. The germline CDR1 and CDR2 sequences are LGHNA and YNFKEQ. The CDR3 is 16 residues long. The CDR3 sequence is CASSQATGAANEKLFF. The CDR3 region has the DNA TGTGCCAGCAGCCAAGCAACAGGTGCGGCTAATGAAAAACTGTTTTTT.

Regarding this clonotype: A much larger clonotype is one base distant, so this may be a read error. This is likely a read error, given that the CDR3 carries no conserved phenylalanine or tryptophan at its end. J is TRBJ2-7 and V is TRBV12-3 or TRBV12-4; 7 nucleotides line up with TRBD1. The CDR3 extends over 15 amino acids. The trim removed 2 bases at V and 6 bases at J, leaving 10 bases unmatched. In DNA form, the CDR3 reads TGTGCCAGCAGTTTAAGGGGGCTCAGGCCCGGCGAGCAGTACCTC. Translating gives CASSLRGLRPGEQYL.

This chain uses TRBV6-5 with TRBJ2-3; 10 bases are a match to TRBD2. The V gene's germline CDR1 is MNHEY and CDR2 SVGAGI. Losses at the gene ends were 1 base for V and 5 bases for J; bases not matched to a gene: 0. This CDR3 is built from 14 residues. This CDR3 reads CASSYWTSGDTQYF. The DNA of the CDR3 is TGTGCCAGCAGTTACTGGACTAGCGGAGATACGCAGTATTTT.

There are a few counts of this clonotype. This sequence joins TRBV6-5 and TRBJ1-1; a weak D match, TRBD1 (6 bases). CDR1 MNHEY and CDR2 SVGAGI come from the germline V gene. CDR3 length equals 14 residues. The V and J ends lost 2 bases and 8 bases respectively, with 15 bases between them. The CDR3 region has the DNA TGTGCCAGCAGTTACGGACAGCCATTACCGGAAGCTTTCTTT. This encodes CASSYGQPLPEAFF.

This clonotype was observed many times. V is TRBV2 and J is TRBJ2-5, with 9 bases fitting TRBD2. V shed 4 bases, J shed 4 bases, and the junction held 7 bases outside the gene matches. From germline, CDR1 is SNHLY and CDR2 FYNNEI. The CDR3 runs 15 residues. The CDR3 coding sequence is TGTGCCAGCAGTGGGAGTAGCGGGAGAGTAGAGACCCAGTACTTC. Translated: CASSGSSGRVETQYF. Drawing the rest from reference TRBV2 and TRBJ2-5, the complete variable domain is EPEVTQTPSHQVTQMGQEVILRCVPISNHLYFYWYRQILGQKVEFLVSFYNNEISEKSEIFDDQFSVERPDGSNFTLKIRSTKLEDSAMYFCASSGSSGRVETQYFGPGTRLLVL.

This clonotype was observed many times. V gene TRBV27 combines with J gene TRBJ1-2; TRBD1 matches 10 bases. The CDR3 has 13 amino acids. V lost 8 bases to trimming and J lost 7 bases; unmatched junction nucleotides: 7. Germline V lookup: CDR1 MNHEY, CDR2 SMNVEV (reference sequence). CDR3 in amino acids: CASWDRGFSGYTF. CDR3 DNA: TGTGCCAGCTGGGACAGGGGATTTTCTGGCTACACCTTC.

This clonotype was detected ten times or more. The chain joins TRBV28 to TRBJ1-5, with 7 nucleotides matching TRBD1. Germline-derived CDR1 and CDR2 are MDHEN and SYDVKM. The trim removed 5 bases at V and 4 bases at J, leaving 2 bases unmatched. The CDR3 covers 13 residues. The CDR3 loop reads CASSGTANQPQHF. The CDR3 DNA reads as TGTGCCAGCAGTGGGACAGCGAATCAGCCCCAGCATTTT.

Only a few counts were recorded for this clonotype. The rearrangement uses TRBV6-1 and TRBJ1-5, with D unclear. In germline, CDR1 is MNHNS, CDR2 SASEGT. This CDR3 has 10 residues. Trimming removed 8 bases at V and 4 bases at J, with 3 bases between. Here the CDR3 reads CASGNQPQHF. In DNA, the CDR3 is TGTGCCAGCGGAAATCAGCCCCAGCATTTT.

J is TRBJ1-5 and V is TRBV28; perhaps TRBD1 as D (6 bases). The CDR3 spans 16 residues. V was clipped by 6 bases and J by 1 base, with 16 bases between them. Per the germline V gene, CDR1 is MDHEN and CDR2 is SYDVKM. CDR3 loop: CASRAQGRGSNQPQHF. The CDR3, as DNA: TGTGCCAGCAGGGCACAGGGCCGCGGAAGCAATCAGCCCCAGCATTTT.

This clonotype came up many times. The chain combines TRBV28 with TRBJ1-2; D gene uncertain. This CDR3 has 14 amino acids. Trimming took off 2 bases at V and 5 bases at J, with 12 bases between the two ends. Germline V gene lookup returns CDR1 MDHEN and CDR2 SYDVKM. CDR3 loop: CASSLIEAEYGYTF. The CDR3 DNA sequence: TGTGCCAGCAGTTTAATAGAGGCCGAGTATGGCTACACCTTC.